A single sample gave rise to the 10 T cell receptor beta chains below, sequenced in a study of T cells after yellow fever vaccination. TCRdb re-called the 5' RACE reads with MiXCR, one entry per CDR3 protein. The sample includes 250,000 to 300,000 distinct CDR3 sequences, roughly 4.8% of them seen just once. The sequencing here drew on CD4+ T cells sorted from PBMCs, taken on the day of the yellow fever booster vaccination. All receptors derive from a man between 18 and 29 years old who received the YFV17D yellow fever vaccine.

This clonotype was observed many times. This chain connects TRBV7-2 to TRBJ2-1; 11 bases are shared with TRBD1. The CDR3 is 15 residues long. With 6 bases clipped from V and 2 bases from J, the junction kept 3 bases outside the gene matches. Looked up from germline, CDR1 is SGHTA and CDR2 is FQGNSA. The DNA for the CDR3 is TGTGCCAGCAGGGGGGACAGGGGGACCTACAATGAGCAGTTCTTC. Translation gives CASRGDRGTYNEQFF.

V and J are TRBV5-6 and TRBJ2-3; D may be TRBD2 (5 bases). Trimming left V 0 bases short and J 4 bases short, with 9 bases between. The CDR3 loop spans 14 amino acids. From germline, CDR1 is SGHDT and CDR2 YYEEEE. CDR3 loop: CASSLDRRADTQYF. The CDR3, as DNA: TGTGCCAGCAGCTTGGATCGGCGGGCAGATACGCAGTATTTT.

The rearrangement uses TRBV19 and TRBJ2-1; TRBD1 is a possible D gene (6 bases). Germline CDR1 and CDR2: LNHDA and SQIVND (reference sequence). The CDR3 extends over 13 amino acids. V was trimmed by 7 bases and J by 4 bases, leaving 11 bases between them. The CDR3 DNA sequence: TGTGCCAGTACAGGGGCTTCTTACAATGAGCAGTTCTTC. Encoded protein: CASTGASYNEQFF.

This rearrangement joins TRBV18 to TRBJ2-1; D ambiguous. Between the trimmed V and J ends, which lost 8 bases and 7 bases, there was a span of 15 bases. This CDR3 is built from 13 residues. Germline CDR1 reads KGHSH; CDR2 reads LQKENI. CDR3 bases: TGTGCCAGCGGAGAGGTTGAGATGAATGAGCAGTTCTTC. Protein: CASGEVEMNEQFF.

This clonotype was picked up a small number of times. This chain joins TRBV5-1 and TRBJ2-3; D not certain. The V gene's germline CDR1 is SGHRS and CDR2 YFSETQ. This CDR3 has 14 residues. With 4 bases removed from V and 5 bases from J, the gap between germline ends came to 14 bases. CDR3 region: CASSAGSVLDTQYF. The CDR3 coding sequence is TGCGCCAGCAGCGCCGGGTCCGTACTAGATACGCAGTATTTT. Drawing the rest from reference TRBV5-1 and TRBJ2-3, the complete variable domain is KAGVTQTPRYLIKTRGQQVTLSCSPISGHRSVSWYQQTPGQGLQFLFEYFSETQRNKGNFPGRFSGRQFSNSRSEMNVSTLELGDSALYLCASSAGSVLDTQYFGPGTRLTVL.

This clonotype was picked up many times. V usage is TRBV7-8 and J usage is TRBJ1-1; no definite D call. CDR3 length: 15 amino acids. From germline, CDR1 is SGHVS and CDR2 FQNEAQ. The V and J ends lost 5 bases and 4 bases respectively, with 17 bases between them. CDR3 sequence reads: CASSIRTDAATEAFF. The DNA of the CDR3 is TGTGCCAGCAGCATCCGGACGGATGCGGCCACTGAAGCTTTCTTT.

The rearrangement links TRBV6-2 or TRBV6-3 to TRBJ1-6; D ambiguous. Trimming removed 2 bases at V and 11 bases at J, with 16 bases between. This CDR3 contains 15 residues. CDR1 and CDR2 from the germline V gene are MNHEY and SVGEGT. The CDR3 here is CASSYHPTLTTPLHF. The CDR3 coding sequence is TGTGCCAGCAGTTACCATCCCACCCTGACGACACCCCTCCACTTT.

This clonotype was recorded at least ten times. The chain combines TRBV25-1 with TRBJ2-3; D perhaps matches TRBD1 (6 bases). V was cut by 4 bases and J by 1 base, with 6 bases left in between. The CDR3 has 13 residues. In germline, CDR1 is MGHDK, CDR2 SYGVNS. The DNA for the CDR3 is TGTGCCAGCAGTGGGACAGGCACAGATACGCAGTATTTT. Translated, it gives CASSGTGTDTQYF.

This chain links TRBV27 with TRBJ1-2; D remains ambiguous. V lost 5 bases, J lost 4 bases, and 14 bases lay in between. The CDR3 is 14 residues long. Germline CDR1 reads MNHEY; CDR2 reads SMNVEV (reference sequence). DNA of the CDR3: TGTGCCAGCAGTAAGGAGGGTCCTACCTATGGCTACACCTTC. This gives the protein CASSKEGPTYGYTF.

The chain employs TRBV5-1 and TRBJ1-2, with D perhaps TRBD1 (5 bases). The CDR3 spans 15 residues. The V end was cut by 0 bases, the J end by 4 bases, with 13 bases between. Germline CDR1 and CDR2: SGHRS and YFSETQ. The DNA for the CDR3 is TGCGCCAGCAGCTTGGCCGGGGACCGGGTCTATGGCTACACCTTC. Amino acid sequence: CASSLAGDRVYGYTF.